This TCR beta chain was recorded in a study of vaccination and CD4 T cells after COVID-19 (dated 2022 in TCRdb). About the investigation overall: In the convalescent cohort there were six males and four females, among whom were two Hispanic individuals, seven Caucasians, two Asians and one multiracial person. Two doses of either the Pfizer-BioNTech BNT162b2 vaccine (n=8) or the Moderna mRNA-1273 vaccine (n=2) were administered to participants. Post-COVID blood samples were collected from convalescent patients a median of approximately 100 days after diagnosis, with a range of roughly 30 to 170 days. Post-vaccine blood samples were obtained a median of roughly 75 days after the second vaccine dose, with a range of about 12 to 241 days. The cultures were stimulated with overlapping spike peptide pools from SARS-CoV-2 and from the common cold coronaviruses HCoV-NL63, HCoV-OC43 and HCoV-229E. As controls, cultures received a CEFX viral epitope pool (the positive control), an HIV-1 Nef peptide pool (the negative control), or no peptide at all. In about 11 COVID-19 convalescent patients and 4 infection-naive healthy vaccine recipients, the spike-specific CD4+ TCR repertoire before mRNA vaccination was compared with the repertoire after mRNA vaccination. In an earlier paper using these donors, memory CD4+ T cell crossreactivity between SARS-CoV-2 and common cold coronavirus spike proteins was assessed at the TCR clonotype level.

Paper-wide results and their limitations: The study included relatively few convalescent patients and did not analyze early timepoints after natural infection. In convalescent patients, a median around 90% of post-vaccine SARS-CoV-2-reactive clones were detected only after vaccination, suggesting vaccine-specific priming. In convalescent patients, nearly all vaccine-specific clones (304 of 307) were found to be mono-reactive for SARS-CoV-2 spike rather than cross-reactive with common cold coronaviruses. The median number of SARS-CoV-2-reactive clonotypes rose from about 23 after infection to approximately 41 after vaccination, but the change was not significant.

Library preparation used PCR. DNA from cultured CD4+ T cells underwent TCR sequencing with the Oncomine TCR Beta short-read assay at the Johns Hopkins FTIC core. Genomic DNA was extracted from the cultured CD4+ T cells with the QIAamp micro DNA kit. Oncomine TCR Beta libraries from cultured CD4+ T cells were pooled using unique dual indexes and sequenced on an Illumina iSeq 100. The study's processing was this. Non-productive sequences were filtered out, and CDR3s that did not start with C, did not end with F or W, or were shorter than 7 amino acids were discarded. The MANAFEST web application identified antigen-specific clonotypes by comparing peptide-stimulated wells against reference wells and other culture wells. An FDR below 0.05, an odds ratio above 5, and a productive frequency above 0.1% in at least two of three replicate wells were required for clones to be considered positive. A clonotype counted as cross-reactive if it showed significant expansion both in the SARS-CoV-2 spike wells and in at least one common cold coronavirus spike condition. Using R version 3.6.1, CDR3 homology was evaluated through Levenshtein distances (stringdist) along with unrooted phylogenetic trees (ape). TCRdb's own reprocessing of the public reads used fastp at Q25 and MiXCR and kept productive beta chains. Merged by CDR3 protein, the rows form single entries marked with the most common genes and DNA. Clone size and V and J calls follow TCRdb, not the original study. The sample profile shows approximately 9,100 distinct CDR3 sequences; less than 45% of them were found once. The top ten clones comprise approximately 20% of the sample.

Sample treatment or condition, as interpreted from the label and publication: roughly 11-day PBMC culture with coronavirus spike peptide pools or control peptides (ViraFEST assay). CD4+ T cells from unexposed donors were collected before the COVID-19 pandemic (2011-2018). The ViraFEST assay, used in the study, expanded antigen-specific T cells with peptide pools and then identified the expanded clonotypes through TCR sequencing. Each well held around 1.9 million PBMCs cultured with 9 to 10 ug/ml peptide pools in IMDM containing about 5% human AB serum and roughly 10 IU/ml IL-2. On days 3 and 7, half of the culture medium was replaced with fresh IL-2-containing medium. Once the cells had been in culture for around 10 days, the EasySep CD4+ T cell isolation kit was used to isolate CD4+ T cells by negative selection. Unexposed donor CD4+ T cells were tested for reactivity to SARS-CoV-2 S and N and four common cold coronavirus spike pools, as cell number allowed. Ficoll-Paque Plus gradient centrifugation was used to isolate PBMCs from whole blood, and the isolated PBMCs were then either used fresh or cryopreserved at -140C. Triplicate wells were generally used for each culture condition. The leukapheresis product for the unexposed donors was obtained through commercial purchase.

The germline V gene sets CDR1 to LGHNA and CDR2 to YSLEER. Cut back by 2 bases and 4 bases, the V and J ends lie 20 bases apart. The CDR3 has 17 amino acids, counting the end cysteine and phenylalanine. Kept here is only the CDR3 DNA, which spans 51 bases and is read in frame from base 1. Regarding this clonotype: This clone's antigen is unknown. Base quality data are lacking; no much larger clone is found one base away.

The sequence derives from a human donor in good health. What was sequenced was CD4+ T cells from blood, cultured in vitro. This sequence uses TRBV4-3 and TRBJ1-2, with TRBD1 tentatively as D gene (6 bases match). The DNA sequence reads TGCGCCAGCAGCCAACAAAAGGGGGTGACAGGACGCTATGGCTACACCTTC. Its product reads: CASSQQKGVTGRYGYTF.